The 31 T cell receptor beta chains below come from one sample, sequenced in a study of vaccination and CD4 T cells after COVID-19. Cultured CD4+ T-cell DNA underwent Oncomine TCR Beta short-read sequencing. TCRdb reprocessed the PCR reads via MiXCR and lists one record per CDR3 protein. There are roughly 10,000 distinct CDR3 sequences in the sample; around three fifths occur only once, and roughly 25% lies in the top ten. Treatment specified: roughly 10-day PBMC culture with coronavirus spike peptide pools or control peptides (ViraFEST assay). No antigen is known for these receptors. Sample: CD4+ T cells from blood, cultured in vitro. Receptors originate from a human donor who had recovered from COVID-19.

The chain joins TRBV19 to TRBJ1-6, with D perhaps matching TRBD1 (5 bases). The CDR3 is 13 residues long. The germline gives CDR1 LNHDA, CDR2 SQIVND (reference sequence). V lost 9 bases and J lost 8, with 14 bases in between. The CDR3 bases are TGTGCCAGGCTGGGGGAGAGGTATTCACCCCTCCACTTT. Translation: CARLGERYSPLHF.

This clonotype was seen only a few times. V gene TRBV18 combines with J gene TRBJ1-2; a weak D match, TRBD1 (5 bases). Germline V gene lookup returns CDR1 KGHSH and CDR2 LQKENI. Between the trimmed V and J ends, which lost 5 bases and 5 bases, there was a span of 21 bases. The CDR3 runs to 16 residues. CDR3 sequence reads: CASSKNQNGASYGYTF. Written as DNA, the CDR3 is TGTGCCAGCTCAAAAAATCAAAACGGGGCCTCTTATGGCTACACCTTC.

The rearrangement links TRBV12-3 or TRBV12-4 to TRBJ1-5; 9 bases are a match to TRBD1. The ends lost 1 base at V and 6 bases at J; junction bases unmatched: 1. The CDR3 length is 14 residues. This CDR3 reads CASSLGDRAQPQHF. The CDR3 coding sequence is TGTGCCAGCAGTTTAGGGGACAGGGCTCAGCCCCAGCATTTT.

J is TRBJ2-1 and V is TRBV4-1, with a tentative D call TRBD1 (6 bases). V dropped 4 bases and J dropped 9 bases, with 16 bases sitting between them. The CDR3 totals 14 residues. Germline V gene data show CDR1 as MGHRA and CDR2 as YSYEKL. CDR3 in amino acids: CASSPDVRGSEQFF. Written as DNA, the CDR3 is TGCGCCAGCAGCCCCGACGTCAGGGGATCTGAGCAGTTCTTC.

The rearrangement uses TRBV24-1 and TRBJ1-5, with 10 bases fitting TRBD1. The CDR3 has 17 amino acids. CDR1 is KGHDR and CDR2 is SFDVKD in the germline V gene. After removal of 4 bases from V and 0 bases from J, the junction contained 5 bases not matched to a gene. CDR3 in DNA: TGTGCCACCAGTGACCGGGACAGGGGCTATAGCAATCAGCCCCAGCATTTT. Residues: CATSDRDRGYSNQPQHF.

V and J are TRBV20-1 and TRBJ2-3; perhaps TRBD1 as D (6 bases). This CDR3 comprises 15 residues. V lost 6 bases to trimming and J lost 5 bases, with 21 bases between them. From germline, CDR1 is DFQATT and CDR2 SNEGSKA (reference sequence). The CDR3 is CSAFDPAGAKDTQYF. Written as DNA, the CDR3 is TGCAGTGCCTTCGACCCTGCAGGGGCGAAAGATACGCAGTATTTT.

The chain combines TRBV6-2 or TRBV6-3 with TRBJ1-2, with TRBD1 matching 10 bases. CDR1 is MNHEY and CDR2 is SVGEGT in the germline V gene. The ends lost 5 bases at V and 0 bases at J; junction bases unmatched: 6. The CDR3 runs to 16 residues. CDR3 nucleotide sequence: TGTGCCAGCAGTCCGGGACAGGGGCGCCCTAACTATGGCTACACCTTC. Amino acid sequence: CASSPGQGRPNYGYTF.

The gene calls are TRBV7-9 and TRBJ2-2; weak D call: TRBD2 (7 bases). The germline gives CDR1 SEHNR, CDR2 FQNEAQ (reference sequence). Trimming took 2 bases from V and 6 from J, leaving 22 bases between them. The CDR3 sequence is 18 residues long. The DNA of the CDR3 is TGTGCCAGCAGCTTAACGGTGCGGGGGCCCCGGGATCCCGGGGAGCTGTTTTTT. Protein product: CASSLTVRGPRDPGELFF. Drawing the rest from reference TRBV7-9 and TRBJ2-2, the complete variable domain is DTGVSQNPRHKITKRGQNVTFRCDPISEHNRLYWYRQTLGQGPEFLTYFQNEAQLEKSRLLSDRFSAERPKGSFSTLEIQRTEQGDSAMYLCASSLTVRGPRDPGELFFGEGSRLTVL.

The DNA for the CDR3 is TGTGCCAGCAGCAAGGGACAGGCCAGCTCTGGAAACACCATATATTTT. It specifies CASSKGQASSGNTIYF. The chain has TRBV5-4 and TRBJ1-3; 8 nucleotides line up with TRBD1. The CDR3 is 16 residues long. J gave up 0 bases and V 4 bases, and 6 bases lay outside the gene matches. Per germline, CDR1 SGHNT and CDR2 YYREEE (reference sequence).

This clonotype was seen a few times. This chain uses TRBV6-1 with TRBJ1-1, with 9 bases fitting TRBD1. This CDR3 has 15 amino acids. In germline, CDR1 is MNHNS, CDR2 SASEGT. V shed 6 bases and J 5 bases; nucleotides not matched to a gene: 10. CDR3 loop: CASSTGGPRWTEAFF. The CDR3 DNA sequence: TGTGCCAGCAGCACAGGGGGCCCCCGGTGGACTGAAGCTTTCTTT.

V and J are TRBV6-4 and TRBJ1-1; D not certain. Germline CDR1 is MRHNA and CDR2 is SNTAGT. The length of the CDR3 is 16 residues. Trimming took off 6 bases at V and 5 bases at J, with 22 bases between the two ends. In nucleotides, the CDR3 is TGTGCCAGCAGAAGAATAAGGACCGGCCTGGGGACTGAAGCTTTCTTT. Translated, it gives CASRRIRTGLGTEAFF.

The chain recombines TRBV19 with TRBJ2-3; D uncertain. The germline V gene has CDR1 LNHDA and CDR2 SQIVND (reference sequence). The CDR3 is made up of 16 amino acids. The germline V and J ends were trimmed by 3 bases and 0 bases, with 13 bases remaining between them. This CDR3 is CASSMRGQTSTDTQYF. CDR3 coding DNA: TGTGCCAGTAGTATGCGAGGCCAGACTAGCACAGATACGCAGTATTTT.

V is TRBV11-2 and J is TRBJ2-2; D possibly matches TRBD1 or TRBD2 (6 bases each). The CDR3 is 16 residues long. With 4 bases removed from V and 5 bases from J, the gap between germline ends came to 17 bases. Germline V gene sequence: CDR1 SGHAT, CDR2 FQNNGV. DNA of the CDR3: TGTGCCAGCAGCTCTCCGGGGGCCGCTCTGACCGGGGAGCTGTTTTTT. This gives the protein CASSSPGAALTGELFF.

The chain combines TRBV21-1 with TRBJ1-5; the table's TRBD1 call for D was not verified on the DNA. TRBV21-1 has pseudogene status. There are 19 residues in the CDR3. As DNA, the CDR3 is TGTGCCAGCAGCACTCCTATGAACCCTCAACGGGGTGTCCCTCAGCCCCAGCATTTT. This gives the protein CASSTPMNPQRGVPQPQHF.

The V and J genes are TRBV19 and TRBJ2-3, with TRBD1 matching 8 bases. CDR1 and CDR2 from the germline V gene are LNHDA and SQIVND (reference sequence). V trimming: 4 bases; J trimming: 4 bases; junction bases outside the gene matches: 16. This CDR3 region has 18 residues. The CDR3: CASSKRGVTGERADTQYF. The CDR3 DNA sequence: TGTGCCAGTAGTAAACGAGGGGTGACAGGGGAGCGCGCAGATACGCAGTATTTT.

The chain joins TRBV6-2 or TRBV6-3 to TRBJ1-5, with D unclear. The V gene's germline CDR1 is MNHEY and CDR2 SVGEGT. CDR3 length: 15 residues. V gave up 0 bases and J gave up 5 bases, with 11 bases separating them. CDR3 in amino acids: CASSYSEGGYQPQHF. In DNA, the CDR3 is TGTGCCAGCAGTTACTCCGAGGGAGGGTATCAGCCCCAGCATTTT.

This clonotype was observed a handful of times. The chain carries TRBV30 and TRBJ1-6; D call uncertain. The germline V gene has CDR1 GTSNPN and CDR2 SVGIG (reference sequence). Trimming pared 5 bases from V and 4 bases from J, leaving 6 bases between. The CDR3 spans 12 residues. The CDR3 DNA reads as TGTGCCTGGCTGACTTATAATTCACCCCTCCACTTT. Encoded protein: CAWLTYNSPLHF.

In its sample, this clonotype was seen a few times. The V call is TRBV6-2 or TRBV6-3, the J call TRBJ1-2; possibly TRBD1 for D (6 bases). The CDR3 has 15 amino acids. Germline V gene lookup returns CDR1 MNHEY and CDR2 SVGEGT. V was clipped by 2 bases and J by 2 bases, with 12 bases between them. CDR3 amino acids: CASSYGGAGNYGYTF. The CDR3 DNA is TGTGCCAGCAGTTACGGGGGGGCCGGGAACTATGGCTACACCTTC.

Written as DNA, the CDR3 is TGTGCCAGCCCTGCTCTAGTAATCGTGCCCGACTCGTGTTCCACAGATACGCAGTATTTT. Translating gives CASPALVIVPDSCSTDTQYF. The chain joins TRBV6-1 to TRBJ2-3, with no clear D. This CDR3 has 20 amino acids. Germline CDR1 reads MNHNS; CDR2 reads SASEGT. Trimming took 8 bases from V and 2 from J, leaving 32 bases between them.

This clonotype was seen a single time. This chain connects TRBV6-5 to TRBJ1-5; D unclear. CDR1 and CDR2 (germline): MNHEY, SVGAGI. Trimming took 2 bases from V and 4 from J, leaving 9 bases between them. There are 14 residues in the CDR3. The CDR3 bases are TGTGCCAGCAGTTACGTGACGGAGAATCAGCCCCAGCATTTT. Translating gives CASSYVTENQPQHF.

The CDR3 nucleotides read TGTGCCTGGAGGCAGGGACAGGCCAATGAAAAACTGTTTTTT. Residues: CAWRQGQANEKLFF. The chain is built from TRBV30 and TRBJ1-4, with 8 nucleotides matching TRBD1. The CDR3 runs to 14 residues. Germline V CDR1 and CDR2: GTSNPN, SVGIG (reference sequence). Trimming removed 3 bases from V and 5 bases from J; junction bases left unmatched: 5.

The chain combines TRBV2 with TRBJ1-5, with D possibly matching TRBD1 (5 bases). The CDR3 length is 14 residues. V was cut by 1 base and J by 9 bases, with 13 bases left in between. Germline V lookup: CDR1 SNHLY, CDR2 FYNNEI. Here the CDR3 DNA reads TGTGCCAGCAGTGAAGAGGGGAATTCTCGGCCCCAGCATTTT. Amino acids: CASSEEGNSRPQHF.

By sample fraction, this clonotype is medium-sized (0.01 to 0.1%). This rearrangement joins TRBV12-3 or TRBV12-4 to TRBJ2-2; 7 bases match TRBD1. Trimming cost V 3 bases and J 4 bases; bases outside gene matches: 5. The CDR3 length is 15 residues. The CDR3 loop is CASSFATGTTGELFF. The CDR3 coding sequence is TGTGCCAGCAGTTTCGCGACAGGGACCACCGGGGAGCTGTTTTTT.

This clonotype was counted only a few times. The CDR3 is CSARATGLAGIGELFF. Here the CDR3 DNA reads TGCAGTGCTAGAGCGACAGGACTAGCGGGAATCGGGGAGCTGTTTTTT. The chain couples TRBV20-1 to TRBJ2-2, with 12 bases aligning to TRBD2. CDR3 length: 16 residues. Trimming at V came to 1 base and at J to 7 bases, leaving 7 bases not matched to a gene. Looked up from germline, CDR1 is DFQATT and CDR2 is SNEGSKA (reference sequence).

The gene calls are TRBV5-4 and TRBJ2-7; 14 nucleotides line up with TRBD2. CDR1 is SGHNT, CDR2 YYREEE, per germline (reference sequence). This CDR3 region has 15 residues. J gave up 6 bases and V 4 bases, and 6 bases lay outside the gene matches. The CDR3 region has the DNA TGTGCCAGCAGCCGGACTAGCGGGGGGTTTGGCGAGCAGTACTTC. It is translated as CASSRTSGGFGEQYF.

The chain is built from TRBV20-1 and TRBJ1-6; tentatively, D is TRBD1 (6 bases). V lost 4 bases to trimming and J lost 7 bases, with 17 bases between them. The CDR3 contains 15 residues. CDR1 DFQATT and CDR2 SNEGSKA come from the germline V gene (reference sequence). CDR3 in DNA: TGCAGTGCTACACTCCGAACAGGGAGCAATTCACCCCTCCACTTT. It translates to CSATLRTGSNSPLHF.

The chain carries TRBV20-1 and TRBJ1-4; TRBD1 aligns across 9 bases. Germline V gene data show CDR1 as DFQATT and CDR2 as SNEGSKA (reference sequence). The CDR3 has 17 amino acids. The junction had 18 bases not matched to a gene; V was cut back by 6 bases and J by 7 bases. The CDR3 region is CSAAPGQGVGGPEKLFF. DNA for the CDR3: TGCAGTGCGGCGCCGGGACAGGGAGTTGGCGGCCCTGAAAAACTGTTTTTT.

The chain links TRBV4-2 to TRBJ2-1; TRBD1 aligns across 7 bases. The V gene end was trimmed by 5 bases and the J gene end by 7 bases; junction bases not matched to a gene: 8. CDR1 is LGHNA and CDR2 is YNFKEQ in the germline V gene. The CDR3 loop spans 14 amino acids. DNA of the CDR3: TGTGCCAGCAGCATCGGGGACAGAGAAAATGAGCAGTTCTTC. This encodes CASSIGDRENEQFF.

The chain carries TRBV7-9 and TRBJ2-3; D possibly uses TRBD1 or TRBD2 (7 bases each). The germline V and J ends were trimmed by 9 bases and 0 bases, with 25 bases remaining between them. Germline CDR1 and CDR2: SEHNR and FQNEAQ (reference sequence). The CDR3 runs to 18 residues. The CDR3 DNA reads TGTGCCAGTTCCACAGGCCGCAGGGGGACTATCAGCACAGATACGCAGTATTTT. Encoded protein: CASSTGRRGTISTDTQYF.

CDR3 coding DNA: TGTGCCACCAGCAGATGGAACACTGAAGCTTTCTTT. Translation gives CATSRWNTEAFF. The chain links TRBV15 to TRBJ1-1; D call uncertain. V lost 2 bases and J 1 base, leaving 2 bases between the germline ends. The V gene's germline CDR1 is LNHNV and CDR2 YYDKDF (reference sequence). The CDR3 is 12 residues long.

The V gene is TRBV20-1, the J gene TRBJ1-6; 7 bases are a match to TRBD1. CDR1 and CDR2 (germline): DFQATT, SNEGSKA (reference sequence). V lost 4 bases, J lost 8 bases, and 11 bases stayed unmatched. This CDR3 has 15 amino acids. The CDR3 sequence is CSATRQGLPDSPLHF. CDR3 nucleotide sequence: TGCAGTGCTACCCGACAGGGCTTACCGGATTCACCCCTCCACTTT.